This is a list of T cell receptor beta chains from one sample in a study of blood T cells in healthy people across ages. Via MiXCR, TCRdb re-called the 5' RACE reads, giving one row per CDR3 protein. Among some 700,000 distinct CDR3 sequences listed, about 20% were seen once. What was sequenced was blood. These receptors originate from a man aged 65 to 85 in good health. The CDR3 runs from the conserved cysteine through the conserved F or W. A D gene is named only where the DNA matches it firmly. Size values are once, few and many counts, or a class for expanded clones, and some rows have none.

clone_size: NA
v_call: TRBV6-1
d_call: TRBD1
j_call: TRBJ1-4
cdr3_nt: TGTGCCAGCAGAACAGGGGGAGGGGATGAAAAACTGTTTTTT
cdr3_aa: CASRTGGGDEKLFF

clone_size: many
v_call: TRBV12-3/TRBV12-4
d_call: NA
j_call: TRBJ1-5
cdr3_nt: TGTGCCAGCAGTTTTGGGGGTAGCAATCAGCCCCAGCATTTT
cdr3_aa: CASSFGGSNQPQHF

clone_size: few
v_call: TRBV18
d_call: TRBD2
j_call: TRBJ2-7
cdr3_nt: TGTGCCAGCTCACCGGGGCTGGGAGGGAGATCCGAGCAGTACTTC
cdr3_aa: CASSPGLGGRSEQYF

clone_size: NA
v_call: TRBV20-1
d_call: NA
j_call: TRBJ2-1
cdr3_nt: TGCAGTGCTAGAGACCCGACAGGAAATGAGCAGTTCTTC
cdr3_aa: CSARDPTGNEQFF

clone_size: NA
v_call: TRBV20-1
d_call: NA
j_call: TRBJ2-7
cdr3_nt: TGCAGTGCCAAGTGGGCTCAGGTTTCCCACGAGCAGTACTTC
cdr3_aa: CSAKWAQVSHEQYF

clone_size: few
v_call: TRBV7-2
d_call: NA
j_call: TRBJ2-1
cdr3_nt: TGTGCCAGCAGCGGACCAACTACCTACAATGAGCAGTTCTTC
cdr3_aa: CASSGPTTYNEQFF

clone_size: NA
v_call: TRBV9
d_call: NA
j_call: TRBJ2-4
cdr3_nt: TGTGCCAGCAGCGTAAGAGGATCGCTAGGGGGTATTCAGTACTTC
cdr3_aa: CASSVRGSLGGIQYF

clone_size: NA
v_call: TRBV20-1
d_call: TRBD1
j_call: TRBJ1-5
cdr3_nt: TGCAGTGCTCCGGGACAGGGGAATCAGCCCCAGCATTTT
cdr3_aa: CSAPGQGNQPQHF

clone_size: NA
v_call: TRBV29-1
d_call: TRBD2
j_call: TRBJ2-5
cdr3_nt: TGCAGCGGGACTAGCGTCCAAGAGACCCAGTACTTC
cdr3_aa: CSGTSVQETQYF

clone_size: few
v_call: TRBV28
d_call: TRBD2
j_call: TRBJ2-1
cdr3_nt: TGTGCCAGCAGTTTAAACAGACTAGCGGGAAGTGAGCAGTTCTTC
cdr3_aa: CASSLNRLAGSEQFF

clone_size: NA
v_call: TRBV20-1
d_call: TRBD2
j_call: TRBJ2-1
cdr3_nt: TGCAGCGCCGGACTAGCGGAAGATTCCTACAATGAGCAGTTCTTC
cdr3_aa: CSAGLAEDSYNEQFF

clone_size: few
v_call: TRBV12-3/TRBV12-4
d_call: NA
j_call: TRBJ1-5
cdr3_nt: TGTGCCAGCAGCTTGGGGGCGGGGGGCAATCAGCCCCAGCATTTT
cdr3_aa: CASSLGAGGNQPQHF

clone_size: few
v_call: TRBV3-1
d_call: TRBD2
j_call: TRBJ2-5
cdr3_nt: TGTGCCAGCAGCCAAGATCGGCTAGCGGGGGTGTACCAAGAGACCCAGTACTTC
cdr3_aa: CASSQDRLAGVYQETQYF

clone_size: NA
v_call: TRBV5-1
d_call: TRBD1
j_call: TRBJ1-2
cdr3_nt: TGCGCCAGCAGCTTGGTGGACAGGGACTATGGCTACACCTTC
cdr3_aa: CASSLVDRDYGYTF

clone_size: few
v_call: TRBV10-3
d_call: TRBD1
j_call: TRBJ1-1
cdr3_nt: TGTGCCATCAGTGGGACAGGTGAAGCTTTCTTT
cdr3_aa: CAISGTGEAFF

clone_size: NA
v_call: TRBV27
d_call: NA
j_call: TRBJ1-2
cdr3_nt: TGTGCCAGCACATCGGGACTTGGTTATCTTTTCTTC
cdr3_aa: CASTSGLGYLFF

clone_size: NA
v_call: TRBV2
d_call: NA
j_call: TRBJ2-5
cdr3_nt: TGTGCCAGCTCCAGGGAGTCGGGGACCCAGTACTTC
cdr3_aa: CASSRESGTQYF

clone_size: NA
v_call: TRBV5-1
d_call: TRBD2
j_call: TRBJ2-7
cdr3_nt: TGCGCCAGCAGCCAAGCGGGGGGTTACAACGAGCAGTACTTC
cdr3_aa: CASSQAGGYNEQYF

clone_size: NA
v_call: TRBV9
d_call: NA
j_call: TRBJ1-1
cdr3_nt: TGTGCCAGCAGCCGCCTGGGTAGTGAGAACACTGAAGCTTTCTTT
cdr3_aa: CASSRLGSENTEAFF

clone_size: few
v_call: TRBV5-1
d_call: NA
j_call: TRBJ1-1
cdr3_nt: TGCGCCAGCAGCTTGGCCGGGACCCGTGGGACTGAAGCTTTCTTT
cdr3_aa: CASSLAGTRGTEAFF

clone_size: NA
v_call: TRBV11-2
d_call: NA
j_call: TRBJ2-3
cdr3_nt: TGTGCCAGCAGCTTTAATCCGTCTAGCACAGATACGCAGTATTTT
cdr3_aa: CASSFNPSSTDTQYF

clone_size: NA
v_call: TRBV2
d_call: TRBD2
j_call: TRBJ2-5
cdr3_nt: TGTGCCAGCAGTGAAGTGTTTGGAGCTAGCGGGAGTAACGGCCAAGAGACCCAGTACTTC
cdr3_aa: CASSEVFGASGSNGQETQYF

clone_size: NA
v_call: TRBV12-3/TRBV12-4
d_call: NA
j_call: TRBJ1-4
cdr3_nt: TGTGCCAGCAGTACACCCTCGGGGGAAAGGCAAAAACTGTTTTTT
cdr3_aa: CASSTPSGERQKLFF

clone_size: few
v_call: TRBV28
d_call: NA
j_call: TRBJ1-5
cdr3_nt: TGTGCCAGCAGTGCCTACCAGTCGGGCAATCAGCCCCAGCATTTT
cdr3_aa: CASSAYQSGNQPQHF

clone_size: NA
v_call: TRBV10-3
d_call: TRBD2
j_call: TRBJ2-5
cdr3_nt: TGTGCCATCAGTGGTTCTAGCGGTCAAGAGACCCAGTACTTC
cdr3_aa: CAISGSSGQETQYF

clone_size: NA
v_call: TRBV29-1
d_call: NA
j_call: TRBJ1-4
cdr3_nt: TGCAGCGCCGGACACCCGAAGGAAAAACTGTTTTTT
cdr3_aa: CSAGHPKEKLFF

clone_size: NA
v_call: TRBV12-3/TRBV12-4
d_call: NA
j_call: TRBJ2-4
cdr3_nt: TGTGCCAGCAGTGCCCTGGGGGGAGGCAAAAACATTCAGTACTTC
cdr3_aa: CASSALGGGKNIQYF

clone_size: NA
v_call: TRBV20-1
d_call: TRBD2
j_call: TRBJ2-3
cdr3_nt: TGCAGTGCTCCTGGGACTAGCGGGGGGGCTGATACGCAGTATTTT
cdr3_aa: CSAPGTSGGADTQYF

clone_size: NA
v_call: TRBV20-1
d_call: NA
j_call: TRBJ2-1
cdr3_nt: TGCAGTGCTGACCGTCGGGACTTAGCCTACAATGAGCAGTTCTTC
cdr3_aa: CSADRRDLAYNEQFF

clone_size: few
v_call: TRBV20-1
d_call: NA
j_call: TRBJ2-2
cdr3_nt: TGCAGTGCTAGTAAGAGACTCCCCGGGGAGCTGTTTTTT
cdr3_aa: CSASKRLPGELFF

clone_size: few
v_call: TRBV2
d_call: NA
j_call: TRBJ2-2
cdr3_nt: TGTGCCAGCAGTGAAGTGTTACGGGGGAACACCGGGGAGCTGTTTTTT
cdr3_aa: CASSEVLRGNTGELFF

clone_size: NA
v_call: TRBV4-3
d_call: TRBD2
j_call: TRBJ2-2
cdr3_nt: TGCGCCAGCAGCCTCCGGACTAGCGAGACCGGGGAGCTGTTTTTT
cdr3_aa: CASSLRTSETGELFF

clone_size: NA
v_call: TRBV12-3/TRBV12-4
d_call: NA
j_call: TRBJ1-1
cdr3_nt: TGTGCCAGCAGTTTTTATGCGACTGAAGCTTTCTTT
cdr3_aa: CASSFYATEAFF

clone_size: few
v_call: TRBV6-1
d_call: NA
j_call: TRBJ2-3
cdr3_nt: TGTACCAGCGGATGGACACGCACAGATACGCAGTATTTT
cdr3_aa: CTSGWTRTDTQYF

clone_size: NA
v_call: TRBV29-1
d_call: NA
j_call: TRBJ2-5
cdr3_nt: TGCAGCGTTGGCCCGGGAAATCAAGAGACCCAGTACTTC
cdr3_aa: CSVGPGNQETQYF

clone_size: NA
v_call: TRBV29-1
d_call: TRBD1
j_call: TRBJ1-1
cdr3_nt: TGCAGCGTTGAAGAGAGCACAGGGGACTTAATGAACACTGAAGCTTTCTTT
cdr3_aa: CSVEESTGDLMNTEAFF

clone_size: few
v_call: TRBV12-3/TRBV12-4
d_call: NA
j_call: TRBJ1-3
cdr3_nt: TGTGCCGGTCGTCAACAGGGTAACGGAAACACCATATATTTT
cdr3_aa: CAGRQQGNGNTIYF

clone_size: NA
v_call: TRBV5-1
d_call: NA
j_call: TRBJ2-3
cdr3_nt: TGCGCCAGCAGCTTGGAGGGGGAGGGGGAAGGTACGCAGTATTTT
cdr3_aa: CASSLEGEGEGTQYF

clone_size: NA
v_call: TRBV6-6
d_call: NA
j_call: TRBJ2-3
cdr3_nt: TGTGCCAGCACGAAGGAGGAGGGGGGCCGGTACACAGATACGCAGTATTTT
cdr3_aa: CASTKEEGGRYTDTQYF

clone_size: NA
v_call: TRBV6-5
d_call: TRBD1
j_call: TRBJ1-2
cdr3_nt: TGTGCCAGCAGTTACTCAGGGTCTTCAGGGGGCTCCCTCTATGGCTACACCTTC
cdr3_aa: CASSYSGSSGGSLYGYTF

clone_size: NA
v_call: TRBV20-1
d_call: NA
j_call: TRBJ2-3
cdr3_nt: TGCAGTGCTAGAAGGCAGGGCACAGATGCGCAGTATTTT
cdr3_aa: CSARRQGTDAQYF

clone_size: NA
v_call: TRBV20-1
d_call: TRBD2
j_call: TRBJ2-7
cdr3_nt: TGCAGTGCTTTGCGACTAGCGGGTAAAGGCGGCACCCAGTACTTC
cdr3_aa: CSALRLAGKGGTQYF

clone_size: NA
v_call: TRBV7-2
d_call: NA
j_call: TRBJ2-5
cdr3_nt: TGTGCCAGCACCCATCGGGGTAACCAAGGGGAGACCCAGTACTTC
cdr3_aa: CASTHRGNQGETQYF

clone_size: few
v_call: TRBV12-3/TRBV12-4
d_call: NA
j_call: TRBJ1-4
cdr3_nt: TGTGCCAGCAGTGCGGACGGGGGGAATGAAAAACTGTTTTTT
cdr3_aa: CASSADGGNEKLFF

clone_size: many
v_call: TRBV5-1
d_call: NA
j_call: TRBJ1-1
cdr3_nt: TGCGCCAGCAGCTTTTCGGCAGGCATGAACACTGAAGCTTTCTTT
cdr3_aa: CASSFSAGMNTEAFF

clone_size: NA
v_call: TRBV6-1
d_call: NA
j_call: TRBJ2-7
cdr3_nt: TGTGCCAGCAGTGAATTGGTAGCAGCCGAGCAGTACTTC
cdr3_aa: CASSELVAAEQYF

clone_size: NA
v_call: TRBV20-1
d_call: NA
j_call: TRBJ2-3
cdr3_nt: TGCAGTGCTAGGGCGGGTGCCCTGTCAGGGGCAGATACGCAGTATTTT
cdr3_aa: CSARAGALSGADTQYF

clone_size: NA
v_call: TRBV5-1
d_call: NA
j_call: TRBJ2-3
cdr3_nt: TGCGCCAGCATCGTGGGAAATACGCAGTATTTT
cdr3_aa: CASIVGNTQYF